This T cell receptor beta chain was sequenced for a study of CD8 T cells in ankylosing spondylitis. Study results and caveats: CD8+ by phenotype, disease-linked clones were relatively rare in peripheral blood. Matched synovial fluid from ankylosing spondylitis patients was reported to be enriched for disease-linked clones. Certain motif variants had earlier appeared in reactive arthritis synovial fluid and blood.

Libraries for TCR beta were made by quantitative 5'-RACE with molecular barcodes. In TCRdb, the 5' RACE reads were re-called with MiXCR into one record per CDR3 protein. The data contain 90,000 to 120,000 distinct CDR3 sequences, around 24% of them singletons. This CDR3 is 13 amino acids long. Germline values: CDR1 SGHVS, CDR2 FQNEAQ. Trimming stripped 0 bases from V and 5 bases from J, with 7 bases between. Concerning this clonotype: The antigen is not known.

This sequence originates from a male donor with ankylosing spondylitis. J is TRBJ2-5 and V is TRBV7-8; no definite D call. The sequenced sample consisted of synovial fluid, either unsorted or a sorted T cell fraction (not recorded which). CDR3 region: CASSLAEPETQYF. The CDR3 DNA reads as TGTGCCAGCAGCTTAGCGGAGCCGGAGACCCAGTACTTC.